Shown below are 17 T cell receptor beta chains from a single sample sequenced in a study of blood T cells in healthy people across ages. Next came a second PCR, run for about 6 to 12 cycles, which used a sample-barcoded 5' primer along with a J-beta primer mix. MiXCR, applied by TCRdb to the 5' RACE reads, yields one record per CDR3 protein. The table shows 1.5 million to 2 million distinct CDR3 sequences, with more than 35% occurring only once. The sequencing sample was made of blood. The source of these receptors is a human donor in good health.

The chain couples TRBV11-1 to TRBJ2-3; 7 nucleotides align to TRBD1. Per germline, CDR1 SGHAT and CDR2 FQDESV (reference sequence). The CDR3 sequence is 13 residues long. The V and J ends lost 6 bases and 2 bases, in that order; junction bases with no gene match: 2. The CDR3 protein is CASRGQTTDTQYF. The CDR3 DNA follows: TGTGCCAGCAGGGGACAGACCACAGATACGCAGTATTTT.

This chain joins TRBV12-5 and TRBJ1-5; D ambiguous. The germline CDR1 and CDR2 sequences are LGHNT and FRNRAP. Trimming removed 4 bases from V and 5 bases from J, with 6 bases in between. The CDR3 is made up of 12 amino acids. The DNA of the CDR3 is TGTGCTAGTGGTTGGGGAGATCAGCCCCAGCATTTT. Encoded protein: CASGWGDQPQHF.

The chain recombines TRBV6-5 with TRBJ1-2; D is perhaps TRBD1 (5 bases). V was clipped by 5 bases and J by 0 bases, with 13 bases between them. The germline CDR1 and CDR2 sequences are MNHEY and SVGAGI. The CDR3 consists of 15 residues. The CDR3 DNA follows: TGTGCCAGCAGTCGGACACCCGGGCCTAACTATGGCTACACCTTC. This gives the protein CASSRTPGPNYGYTF.

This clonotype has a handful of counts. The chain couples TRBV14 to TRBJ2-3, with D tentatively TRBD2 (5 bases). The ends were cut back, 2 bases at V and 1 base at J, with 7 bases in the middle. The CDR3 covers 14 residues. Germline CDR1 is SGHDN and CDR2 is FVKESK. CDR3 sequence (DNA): TGTGCCAGCAGCCAATTACTAGGCACAGATACGCAGTATTTT. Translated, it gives CASSQLLGTDTQYF.

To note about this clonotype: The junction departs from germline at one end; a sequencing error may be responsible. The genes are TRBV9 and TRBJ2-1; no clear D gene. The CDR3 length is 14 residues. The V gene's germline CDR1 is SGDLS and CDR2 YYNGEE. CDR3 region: CASSGVPNYDEQFF. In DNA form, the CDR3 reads TGTGCCAGCAGCGGAGTACCGAACTACGATGAGCAGTTCTTC.

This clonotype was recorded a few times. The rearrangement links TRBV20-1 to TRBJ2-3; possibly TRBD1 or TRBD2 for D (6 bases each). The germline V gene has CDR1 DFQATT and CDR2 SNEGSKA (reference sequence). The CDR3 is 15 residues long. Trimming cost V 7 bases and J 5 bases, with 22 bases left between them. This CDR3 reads CSGEEQGSWGDTQYF. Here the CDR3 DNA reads TGCAGTGGGGAGGAACAGGGCTCGTGGGGAGATACGCAGTATTTT.

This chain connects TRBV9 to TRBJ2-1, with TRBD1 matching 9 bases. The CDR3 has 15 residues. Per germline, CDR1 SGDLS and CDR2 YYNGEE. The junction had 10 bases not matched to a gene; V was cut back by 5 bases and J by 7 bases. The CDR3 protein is CASSHTGGGWNEQFF. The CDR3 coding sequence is TGTGCCAGCAGTCATACAGGGGGCGGGTGGAATGAGCAGTTCTTC.

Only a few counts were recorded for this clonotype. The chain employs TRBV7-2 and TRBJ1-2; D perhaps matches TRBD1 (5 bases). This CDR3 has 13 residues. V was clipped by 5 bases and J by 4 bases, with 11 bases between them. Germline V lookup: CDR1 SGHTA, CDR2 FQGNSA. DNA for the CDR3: TGTGCCAGCAGCCGCAGGGAATCCTATGGCTACACCTTC. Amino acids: CASSRRESYGYTF.

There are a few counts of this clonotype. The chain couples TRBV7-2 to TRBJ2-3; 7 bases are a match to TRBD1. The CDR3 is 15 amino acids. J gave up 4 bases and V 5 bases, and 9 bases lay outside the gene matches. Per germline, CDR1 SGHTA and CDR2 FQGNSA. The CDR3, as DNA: TGTGCCAGCAGCCCTACCCGGACAGGCTCAGATACGCAGTATTTT. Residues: CASSPTRTGSDTQYF.

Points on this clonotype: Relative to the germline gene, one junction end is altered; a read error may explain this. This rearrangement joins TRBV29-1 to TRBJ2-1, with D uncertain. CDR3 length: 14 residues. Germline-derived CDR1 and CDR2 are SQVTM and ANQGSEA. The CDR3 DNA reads TGCAGCGTTGTTTCTCCCAGCTCCTACAATGAGCAGGTCTTC. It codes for CSVVSPSSYNEQVF.

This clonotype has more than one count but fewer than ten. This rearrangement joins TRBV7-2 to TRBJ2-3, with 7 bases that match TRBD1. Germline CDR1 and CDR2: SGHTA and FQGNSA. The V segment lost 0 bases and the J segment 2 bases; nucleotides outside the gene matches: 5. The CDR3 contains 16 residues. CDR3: CASSLARDSSTDTQYF. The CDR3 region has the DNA TGTGCCAGCAGCTTAGCCAGGGACAGCTCCACAGATACGCAGTATTTT.

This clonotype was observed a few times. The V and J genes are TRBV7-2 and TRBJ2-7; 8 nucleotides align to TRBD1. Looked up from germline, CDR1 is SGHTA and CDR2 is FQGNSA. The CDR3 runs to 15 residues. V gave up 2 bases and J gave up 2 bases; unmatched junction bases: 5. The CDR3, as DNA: TGTGCCAGCAGCTTAATGGACAGGGCTCCCTACGAGCAGTACTTC. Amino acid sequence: CASSLMDRAPYEQYF.

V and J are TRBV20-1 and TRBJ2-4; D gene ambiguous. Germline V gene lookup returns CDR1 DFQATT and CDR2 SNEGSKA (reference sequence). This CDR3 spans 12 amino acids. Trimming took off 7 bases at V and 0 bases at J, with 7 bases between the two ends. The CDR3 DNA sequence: TGCAGTGGAGGTCTAGCCAAAAACATTCAGTACTTC. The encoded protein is CSGGLAKNIQYF.

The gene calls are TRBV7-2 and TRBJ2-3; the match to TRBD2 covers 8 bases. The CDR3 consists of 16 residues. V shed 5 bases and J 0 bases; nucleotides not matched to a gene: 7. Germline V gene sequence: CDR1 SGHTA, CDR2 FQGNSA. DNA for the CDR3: TGTGCCAGCAGCCCGCCGGGACTAGTAAGCACAGATACGCAGTATTTT. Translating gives CASSPPGLVSTDTQYF.

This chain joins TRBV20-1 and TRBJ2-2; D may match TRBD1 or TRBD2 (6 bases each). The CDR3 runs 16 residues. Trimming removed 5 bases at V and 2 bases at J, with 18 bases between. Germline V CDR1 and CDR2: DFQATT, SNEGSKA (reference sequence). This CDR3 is CSALNPGARNTGELFF. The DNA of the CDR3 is TGCAGTGCTCTGAACCCGGGGGCCAGAAACACCGGGGAGCTGTTTTTT.

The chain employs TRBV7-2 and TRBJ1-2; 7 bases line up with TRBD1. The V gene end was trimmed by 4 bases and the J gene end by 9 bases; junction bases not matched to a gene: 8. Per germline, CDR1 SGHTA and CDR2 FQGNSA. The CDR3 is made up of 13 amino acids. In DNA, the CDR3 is TGTGCCAGCAGCTCTTGGACAGGTTTGAGCTACACCTTC. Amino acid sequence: CASSSWTGLSYTF. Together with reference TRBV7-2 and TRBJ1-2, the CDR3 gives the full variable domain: GAGVSQSPSNKVTEKGKDVELRCDPISGHTALYWYRQSLGQGLEFLIYFQGNSAPDKSGLPSDRFSAERTGGSVSTLTIQRTQQEDSAVYLCASSSWTGLSYTFGSGTRLTVV.

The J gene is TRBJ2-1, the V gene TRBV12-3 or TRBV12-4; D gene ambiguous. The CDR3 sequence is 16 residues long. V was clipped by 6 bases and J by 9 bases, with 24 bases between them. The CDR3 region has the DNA TGTGCCAGCAGACTCCGACAATCTGGGCCCCAAAGTGAGCAGTTCTTC. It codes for CASRLRQSGPQSEQFF.